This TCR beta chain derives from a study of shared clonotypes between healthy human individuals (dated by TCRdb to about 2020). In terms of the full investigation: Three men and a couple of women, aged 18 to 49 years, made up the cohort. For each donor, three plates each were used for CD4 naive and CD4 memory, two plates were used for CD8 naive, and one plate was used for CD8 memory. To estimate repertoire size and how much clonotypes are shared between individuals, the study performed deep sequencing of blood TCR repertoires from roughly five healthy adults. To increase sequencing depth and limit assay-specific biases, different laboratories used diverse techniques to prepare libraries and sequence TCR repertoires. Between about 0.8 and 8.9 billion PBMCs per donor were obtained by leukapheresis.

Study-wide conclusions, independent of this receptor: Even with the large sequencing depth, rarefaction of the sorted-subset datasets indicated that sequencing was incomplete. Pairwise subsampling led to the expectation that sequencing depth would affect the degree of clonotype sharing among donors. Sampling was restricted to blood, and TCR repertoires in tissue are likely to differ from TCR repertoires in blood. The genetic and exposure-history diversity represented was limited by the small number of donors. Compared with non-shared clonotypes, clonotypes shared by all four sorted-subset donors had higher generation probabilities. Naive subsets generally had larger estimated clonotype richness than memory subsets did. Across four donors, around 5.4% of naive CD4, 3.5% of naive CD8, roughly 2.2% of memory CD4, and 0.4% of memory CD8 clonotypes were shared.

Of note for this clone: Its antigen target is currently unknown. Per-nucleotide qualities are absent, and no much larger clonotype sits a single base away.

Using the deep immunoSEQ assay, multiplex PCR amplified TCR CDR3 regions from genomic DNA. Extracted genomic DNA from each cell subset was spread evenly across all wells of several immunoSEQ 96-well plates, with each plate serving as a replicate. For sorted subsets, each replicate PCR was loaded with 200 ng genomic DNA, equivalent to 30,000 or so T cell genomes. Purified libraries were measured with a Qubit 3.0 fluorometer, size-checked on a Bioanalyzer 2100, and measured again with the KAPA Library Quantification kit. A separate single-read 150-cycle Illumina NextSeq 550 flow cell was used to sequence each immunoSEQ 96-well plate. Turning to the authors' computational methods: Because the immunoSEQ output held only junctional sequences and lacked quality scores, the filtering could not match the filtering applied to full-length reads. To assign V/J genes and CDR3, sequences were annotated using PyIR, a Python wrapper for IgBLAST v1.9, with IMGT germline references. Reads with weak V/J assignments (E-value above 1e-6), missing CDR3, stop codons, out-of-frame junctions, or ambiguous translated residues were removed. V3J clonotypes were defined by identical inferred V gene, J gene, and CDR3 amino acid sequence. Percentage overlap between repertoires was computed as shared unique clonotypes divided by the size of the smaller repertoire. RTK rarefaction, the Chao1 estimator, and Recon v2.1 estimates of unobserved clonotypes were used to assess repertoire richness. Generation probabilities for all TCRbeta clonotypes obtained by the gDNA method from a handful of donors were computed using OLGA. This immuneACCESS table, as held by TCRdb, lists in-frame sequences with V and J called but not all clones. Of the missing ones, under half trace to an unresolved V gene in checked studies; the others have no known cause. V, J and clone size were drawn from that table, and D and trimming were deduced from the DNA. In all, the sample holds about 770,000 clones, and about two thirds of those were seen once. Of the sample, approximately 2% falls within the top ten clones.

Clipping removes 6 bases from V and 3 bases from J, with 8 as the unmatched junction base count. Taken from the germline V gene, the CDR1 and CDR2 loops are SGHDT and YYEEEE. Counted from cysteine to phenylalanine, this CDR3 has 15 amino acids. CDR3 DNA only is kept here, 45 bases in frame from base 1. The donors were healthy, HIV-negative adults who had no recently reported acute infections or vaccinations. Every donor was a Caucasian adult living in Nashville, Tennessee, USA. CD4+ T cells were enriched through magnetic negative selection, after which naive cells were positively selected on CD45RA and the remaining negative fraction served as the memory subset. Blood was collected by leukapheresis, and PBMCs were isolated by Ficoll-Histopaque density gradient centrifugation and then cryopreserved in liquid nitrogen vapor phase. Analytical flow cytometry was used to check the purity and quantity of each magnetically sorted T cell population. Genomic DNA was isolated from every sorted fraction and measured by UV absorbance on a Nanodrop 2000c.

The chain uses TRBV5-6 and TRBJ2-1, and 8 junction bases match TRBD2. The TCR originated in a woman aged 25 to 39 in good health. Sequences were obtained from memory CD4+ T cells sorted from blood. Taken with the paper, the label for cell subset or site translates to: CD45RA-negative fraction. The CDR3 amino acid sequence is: CASTSWGLDYNEQFF. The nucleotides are TGTGCCAGCACCAGTTGGGGACTAGACTACAATGAGCAGTTCTTC.